The present T cell receptor beta chain was sequenced within a study of T cell changes during pregnancy in multiple sclerosis. Some clones are missing from TCRdb's copy, which holds only in-frame ones; the method was immunoSEQ multiplex PCR. The sample lists about 55,000 clones; approximately 94% were seen once. The CDR3 is made up of 17 amino acids. The V gene's germline CDR1 is MGHRA and CDR2 YSYEKL. V trimming: 1 base; J trimming: 2 bases; junction bases outside the gene matches: 10. The TCR sequence derives from a female donor with multiple sclerosis, enrolled in a pregnancy study. The material sequenced was CD8+ T cells from peripheral blood mononuclear cells, taken in the third trimester of pregnancy. The chain joins TRBV4-1 to TRBJ2-7; 8 nucleotides line up with TRBD1. The CDR3 DNA sequence: TGCGCCAGCAGCCAAGTTTATCGGGACAGGCCTACCTACGAGCAGTACTTC. As protein: CASSQVYRDRPTYEQYF.